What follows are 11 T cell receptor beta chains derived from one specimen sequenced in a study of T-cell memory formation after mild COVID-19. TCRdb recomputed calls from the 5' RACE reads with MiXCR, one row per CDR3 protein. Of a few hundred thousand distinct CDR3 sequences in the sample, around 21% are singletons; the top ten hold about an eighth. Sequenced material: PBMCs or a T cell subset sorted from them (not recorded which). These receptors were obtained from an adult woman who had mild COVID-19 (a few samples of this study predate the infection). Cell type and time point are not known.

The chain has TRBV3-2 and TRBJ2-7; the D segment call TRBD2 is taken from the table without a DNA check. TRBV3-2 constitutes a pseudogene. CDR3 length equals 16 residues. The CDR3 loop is CAINDAAGGRDYEQYF. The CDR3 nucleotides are TGTGCCATCAACGATGCTGCGGGAGGCCGCGACTACGAGCAGTACTTC.

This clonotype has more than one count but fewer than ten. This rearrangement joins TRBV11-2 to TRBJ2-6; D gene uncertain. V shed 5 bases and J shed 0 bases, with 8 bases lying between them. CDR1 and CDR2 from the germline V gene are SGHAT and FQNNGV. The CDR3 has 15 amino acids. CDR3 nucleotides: TGTGCCAGCAGCCCCCGTAACTCTGGGGCCAACGTCCTGACTTTC. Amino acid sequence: CASSPRNSGANVLTF.

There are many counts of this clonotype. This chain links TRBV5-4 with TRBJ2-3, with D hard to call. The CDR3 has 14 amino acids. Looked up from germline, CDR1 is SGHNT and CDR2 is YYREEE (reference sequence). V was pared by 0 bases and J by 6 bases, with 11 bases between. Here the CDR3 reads CASSLDSLMDTQYF. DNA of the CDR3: TGTGCCAGCAGCTTGGACAGTCTCATGGATACGCAGTATTTT.

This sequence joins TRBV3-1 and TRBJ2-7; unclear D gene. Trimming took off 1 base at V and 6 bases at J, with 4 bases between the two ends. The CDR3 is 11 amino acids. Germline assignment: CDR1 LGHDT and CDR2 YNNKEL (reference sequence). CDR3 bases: TGTGCCAGCAGCCAAGCTCTCGAGCAGTACTTC. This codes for CASSQALEQYF.

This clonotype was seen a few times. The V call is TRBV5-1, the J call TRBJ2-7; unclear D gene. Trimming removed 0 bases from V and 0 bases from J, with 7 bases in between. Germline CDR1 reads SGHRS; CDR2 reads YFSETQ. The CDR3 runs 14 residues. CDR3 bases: TGCGCCAGCAGCTTGGAGGGCATCTCCTACGAGCAGTACTTC. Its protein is CASSLEGISYEQYF.

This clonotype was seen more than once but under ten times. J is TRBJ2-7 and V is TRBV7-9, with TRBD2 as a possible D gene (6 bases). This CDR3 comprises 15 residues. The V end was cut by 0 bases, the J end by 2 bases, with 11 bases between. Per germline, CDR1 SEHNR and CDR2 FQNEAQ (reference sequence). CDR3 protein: CASSLAGPGAYEQYF. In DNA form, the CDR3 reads TGTGCCAGCAGCTTAGCAGGGCCGGGAGCCTACGAGCAGTACTTC. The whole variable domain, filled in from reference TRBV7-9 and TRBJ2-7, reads DTGVSQNPRHKITKRGQNVTFRCDPISEHNRLYWYRQTLGQGPEFLTYFQNEAQLEKSRLLSDRFSAERPKGSFSTLEIQRTEQGDSAMYLCASSLAGPGAYEQYFGPGTRLTVT.

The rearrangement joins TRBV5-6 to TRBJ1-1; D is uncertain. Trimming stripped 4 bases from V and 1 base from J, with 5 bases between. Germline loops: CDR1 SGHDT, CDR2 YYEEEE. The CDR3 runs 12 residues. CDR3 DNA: TGTGCCAGCAGCAGGTGGAACACTGAAGCTTTCTTT. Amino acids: CASSRWNTEAFF.

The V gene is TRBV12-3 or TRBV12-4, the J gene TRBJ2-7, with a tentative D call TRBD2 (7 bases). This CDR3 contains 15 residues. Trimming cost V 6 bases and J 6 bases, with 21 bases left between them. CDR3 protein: CASSLLTGGGTEQYF. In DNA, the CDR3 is TGTGCCAGCAGCCTCCTCACGGGGGGCGGGACCGAGCAGTACTTC.

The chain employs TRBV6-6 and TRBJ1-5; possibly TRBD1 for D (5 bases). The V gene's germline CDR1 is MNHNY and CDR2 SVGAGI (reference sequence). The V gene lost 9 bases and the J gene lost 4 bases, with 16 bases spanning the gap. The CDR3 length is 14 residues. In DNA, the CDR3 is TGTGCCAGTTCACAGAATAGGGGAAATCAGCCCCAGCATTTT. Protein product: CASSQNRGNQPQHF.

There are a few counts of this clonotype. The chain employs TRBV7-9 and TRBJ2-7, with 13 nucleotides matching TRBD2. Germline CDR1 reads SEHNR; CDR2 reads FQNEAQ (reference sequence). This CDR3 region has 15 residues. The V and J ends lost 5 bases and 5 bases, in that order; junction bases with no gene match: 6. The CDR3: CASSRGTSGTHEQYF. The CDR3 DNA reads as TGTGCCAGCAGCCGGGGGACTAGCGGGACCCACGAGCAGTACTTC.

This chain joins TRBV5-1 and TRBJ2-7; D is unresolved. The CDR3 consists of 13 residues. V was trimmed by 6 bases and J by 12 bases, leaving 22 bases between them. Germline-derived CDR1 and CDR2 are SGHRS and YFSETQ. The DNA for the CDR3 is TGCGCCAGCACCCCGGACGGATCCTCAGGCCGGTACTTC. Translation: CASTPDGSSGRYF.